Below are 9 T cell receptor beta chains sequenced from a single sample in a study of blood T cell repertoires in COVID-19. Assay used: immunoSEQ multiplex PCR; TCRdb lists only in-frame clones, some missing. Of roughly 250,000 clones detected, 75% to 90% appear once; the ten largest clones hold more than 5%. Source material: PBMCs or T cells enriched from blood (not recorded which). The source is a woman in her 30s with acute COVID-19.

The chain employs TRBV9 and TRBJ1-5; TRBD1 matches 9 bases. Trimming at V came to 0 bases and at J to 2 bases, leaving 0 bases not matched to a gene. This CDR3 has 15 amino acids. Germline CDR1 reads SGDLS; CDR2 reads YYNGEE. The CDR3 here is CASSVGTGGNQPQHF. DNA for the CDR3: TGTGCCAGCAGCGTAGGGACAGGGGGCAATCAGCCCCAGCATTTT.

This clone was recorded only once. The chain combines TRBV3-1 (or the pseudogene TRBV3-2) with TRBJ2-1; D gene ambiguous. The CDR3 consists of 13 residues. V lost 0 bases to trimming and J lost 12 bases, with 12 bases between them. From germline, CDR1 is LGHDT and CDR2 YNNKEL (reference sequence). The CDR3 loop reads CASSQEGVRGQFF. CDR3 DNA sequence: TGTGCCAGCAGCCAAGAGGGCGTCCGTGGGCAGTTCTTC.

The rearrangement joins TRBV30 to TRBJ1-6; possible D gene TRBD1, 5 bases. Trimming pared 3 bases from V and 7 bases from J, leaving 13 bases between. The CDR3 spans 14 residues. CDR1 and CDR2 (germline): GTSNPN, SVGIG (reference sequence). The CDR3 DNA reads as TGTGCCTGGAGCGGTGAGACAGCGAATTCACCCCTCCACTTT. It translates to CAWSGETANSPLHF. The entire variable domain, with the rest obtained from reference TRBV30 and TRBJ1-6, is as follows: SQTIHQWPATLVQPVGSPLSLECTVEGTSNPNLYWYRQAAGRGLQLLFYSVGIGQISSEVPQNLSASRPQDRQFILSSKKLLLSDSGFYLCAWSGETANSPLHFGNGTRLTVT.

The sample holds a few counts of this clone. J is TRBJ2-1 and V is TRBV12-5; tentative D call: TRBD1 (6 bases). The CDR3 runs to 15 residues. With 5 bases removed from V and 7 bases from J, the gap between germline ends came to 18 bases. From germline, CDR1 is LGHNT and CDR2 FRNRAP. CDR3 loop: CASGEDSGGVNEQFF. CDR3 nucleotides: TGTGCTAGTGGTGAGGACAGCGGAGGCGTAAATGAGCAGTTCTTC.

V usage is TRBV20-1 and J usage is TRBJ2-1; the D gene is possibly TRBD2 (6 bases). The germline V gene has CDR1 DFQATT and CDR2 SNEGSKA (reference sequence). The ends were cut back, 3 bases at V and 0 bases at J, with 12 bases in the middle. This CDR3 is 15 amino acids long. The CDR3 loop is CSASFRGSSYNEQFF. CDR3 DNA: TGCAGTGCTAGTTTTCGGGGGAGCTCCTACAATGAGCAGTTCTTC.

The V gene is TRBV11-3, the J gene TRBJ2-7; D uncertain. This CDR3 region has 14 residues. Germline V lookup: CDR1 SGHNT, CDR2 YENEEA. Deletions cut 0 bases from V and 4 bases from J, with 10 bases between. The CDR3 loop reads CASSLDRSRYEQYF. In DNA form, the CDR3 reads TGTGCCAGCAGCTTAGATCGAAGCCGGTACGAGCAGTACTTC.

The chain is built from TRBV5-1 and TRBJ2-2, with 12 bases lining up with TRBD2. Trimming removed 3 bases from V and 5 bases from J; junction bases left unmatched: 14. In germline, CDR1 is SGHRS, CDR2 YFSETQ. The CDR3 totals 19 residues. The CDR3 DNA reads as TGCGCCAGCAGCTCCTTGGGGCTAGCGGGGGGGCCGTTGACCGGGGAGCTGTTTTTT. It codes for CASSSLGLAGGPLTGELFF.

This clone was seen just once. The rearrangement uses TRBV6-5 and TRBJ2-7; D gene uncertain. V was cut by 2 bases and J by 8 bases, with 7 bases left in between. In germline, CDR1 is MNHEY, CDR2 SVGAGI. The CDR3 has 11 amino acids. This CDR3 is CASSYEEKQYF. In nucleotides, the CDR3 is TGTGCCAGCAGTTACGAGGAAAAGCAGTACTTC.

The genes are TRBV5-1 and TRBJ2-7; TRBD2 agrees at 10 bases. Per germline, CDR1 SGHRS and CDR2 YFSETQ. This CDR3 contains 14 residues. V dropped 4 bases and J dropped 6; count of bases not matched to a gene: 7. CDR3 in DNA: TGCGCCAGCAGCCCAGCGGGGGGGCGTCTCGAGCAGTACTTC. Its translation: CASSPAGGRLEQYF.